One sample yielded the 22 T cell receptor beta chains listed below, sequenced in a study of T-cell reconstitution after alpha-beta-depleted transplantation in children. This sample's TCRbeta library carried unique molecular identifier barcodes. Each CDR3 protein gets one entry after TCRdb re-called the PCR reads with MiXCR. The sample comprises hundreds of thousands of distinct CDR3 sequences, approximately 16% of which are singletons, and approximately 1% rests with the top ten. This material consisted of PBMCs from the stem cell graft donor, taken from the stem cell graft. These receptors all come from a human donor who donated a stem cell graft to a child with acute myeloid leukemia.

This clonotype was counted between two and nine times. This chain connects TRBV5-1 to TRBJ2-3; D gene ambiguous. The germline V and J ends were trimmed by 4 bases and 0 bases, with 15 bases remaining between them. The CDR3 spans 16 residues. The germline V gene encodes CDR1 SGHRS and CDR2 YFSETQ. DNA of the CDR3: TGCGCCAGCAGCCAAGACTCCGACAAGAGCACAGATACGCAGTATTTT. Translation gives CASSQDSDKSTDTQYF.

This clonotype came up many times. The gene calls are TRBV20-1 and TRBJ2-3; unclear D gene. The germline V and J ends were trimmed by 1 base and 3 bases, with 8 bases remaining between them. The CDR3 consists of 13 residues. CDR1 and CDR2 from the germline V gene are DFQATT and SNEGSKA (reference sequence). CDR3 protein: CSARAFGTDTQYF. CDR3 nucleotide sequence: TGCAGTGCTAGAGCCTTCGGGACAGATACGCAGTATTTT.

The genes are TRBV12-3 or TRBV12-4 and TRBJ1-1; D may be TRBD1 (5 bases). The CDR3 extends over 12 amino acids. The V gene lost 3 bases and the J gene lost 6 bases, with 8 bases spanning the gap. CDR3 sequence reads: CASSFRVAEAFF. The CDR3 DNA follows: TGTGCCAGCAGTTTCAGGGTGGCTGAAGCTTTCTTT.

This clonotype showed up just a few times. V is TRBV7-4 and J is TRBJ2-6; D call uncertain. The CDR3 runs 16 residues. Germline V lookup: CDR1 SGHVT, CDR2 SQSDAQ. Trimming took off 1 base at V and 1 base at J, with 8 bases between the two ends. The CDR3 sequence is CASSLVMSSGANVLTF. The CDR3 bases are TGTGCCAGCAGCTTAGTAATGTCATCTGGGGCCAACGTCCTGACTTTC.

The rearrangement joins TRBV6-1 to TRBJ1-1, with 7 positions matching TRBD1. V shed 6 bases, J shed 3 bases, and the junction held 7 bases outside the gene matches. CDR1 is MNHNS, CDR2 SASEGT, per germline. The CDR3 loop spans 14 amino acids. The CDR3 protein is CASRPGQLDTEAFF. The CDR3 bases are TGTGCCAGCAGGCCGGGACAGCTTGACACTGAAGCTTTCTTT.

This clonotype was picked up a small number of times. The chain carries TRBV5-1 and TRBJ2-1; D gene uncertain. The CDR3 totals 16 residues. The germline V gene has CDR1 SGHRS and CDR2 YFSETQ. Trimming took off 0 bases at V and 10 bases at J, with 20 bases between the two ends. The CDR3 is CASSLGSNTPGGEQFF. The DNA of the CDR3 is TGCGCCAGCAGCTTGGGGTCGAACACCCCGGGTGGAGAGCAGTTCTTC.

This clonotype was counted at least ten times. The chain is built from TRBV5-1 and TRBJ2-2; TRBD1 might be the D (5 bases). The CDR3 is 12 residues long. V lost 4 bases, J lost 7 bases, and 8 bases lay in between. Per germline, CDR1 SGHRS and CDR2 YFSETQ. The CDR3 DNA reads as TGCGCCAGCAGCCCGGACATCGGGGAGCTGTTTTTT. Its protein product is CASSPDIGELFF.

This clonotype appeared many times. The chain uses TRBV20-1 and TRBJ1-1, with a possible D match to TRBD1 (6 bases). Germline assignment: CDR1 DFQATT and CDR2 SNEGSKA (reference sequence). The length of the CDR3 is 12 residues. V shed 8 bases and J shed 1 base, with 11 bases lying between them. CDR3 protein: CSMLGGNTEAFF. CDR3 DNA: TGCAGTATGCTAGGGGGGAACACTGAAGCTTTCTTT.

Ten or more counts support this clonotype. This chain connects TRBV12-3 or TRBV12-4 to TRBJ1-1, with D unresolved. Trimming left V 6 bases short and J 7 bases short, with 9 bases between. CDR3 length equals 11 residues. The CDR3 DNA reads TGTGCCAGCAGACATCGGAGTGAAGCTTTCTTT. Its translation is CASRHRSEAFF.

A remark on this clonotype: This may be a read error, as it is one base from a much larger clone. The chain combines TRBV12-5 with TRBJ2-5; D gene ambiguous. The CDR3 extends over 13 amino acids. CDR1 and CDR2 (germline): LGHNT, FRNRAP. The CDR3 DNA sequence: TGTGTTAGTGCCTTGCGCACGGAGGAGACCCAGTACTTC. Amino acid sequence: CVSALRTEETQYF.

This clonotype was seen many times. V and J are TRBV29-1 and TRBJ1-5; perhaps TRBD1 as D (5 bases). The germline gives CDR1 SQVTM, CDR2 ANQGSEA. The CDR3 extends over 14 amino acids. Trimming took 7 bases from V and 6 from J, leaving 19 bases between them. The CDR3 DNA follows: TGCAGCGCCCGGGCCCCAGGGATCGGTCAGCCCCAGCATTTT. It codes for CSARAPGIGQPQHF.

V is TRBV29-1 and J is TRBJ1-2; 10 bases are a match to TRBD1. Germline V gene data show CDR1 as SQVTM and CDR2 as ANQGSEA. The CDR3 contains 12 residues. V was clipped by 6 bases and J by 6 bases; unmatched bases: 4. DNA for the CDR3: TGCAGCGTCCAGACAGGGGGCAATGGCTACACCTTC. This translates into CSVQTGGNGYTF.

This clonotype occurred many times. The rearrangement links TRBV20-1 to TRBJ1-1; D is unclear. Trimming removed 1 base from V and 4 bases from J, with 10 bases in between. The CDR3 contains 13 residues. Germline CDR1 is DFQATT and CDR2 is SNEGSKA (reference sequence). CDR3 DNA: TGCAGTGCTAGAGGGCAGGTCCGCACTGAAGCTTTCTTT. Its protein product is CSARGQVRTEAFF.

This clonotype was picked up many times. The V call is TRBV7-2, the J call TRBJ2-7, with unresolved D. The CDR3 spans 13 residues. V lost 1 base to trimming and J lost 4 bases, with 8 bases between them. The germline CDR1 and CDR2 sequences are SGHTA and FQGNSA. This chain's CDR3 is CASSLDRVYEQYF. The CDR3 region has the DNA TGTGCCAGCAGCTTAGATCGGGTGTACGAGCAGTACTTC. Using reference TRBV7-2 and TRBJ2-7 for the parts outside the CDR3, the full variable domain is GAGVSQSPSNKVTEKGKDVELRCDPISGHTALYWYRQSLGQGLEFLIYFQGNSAPDKSGLPSDRFSAERTGGSVSTLTIQRTQQEDSAVYLCASSLDRVYEQYFGPGTRLTVT.

This clonotype was counted at least ten times. The chain recombines TRBV9 with TRBJ1-6; 7 nucleotides agree with TRBD1. This CDR3 comprises 14 residues. V shed 4 bases and J 8 bases; nucleotides not matched to a gene: 6. Germline CDR1 and CDR2: SGDLS and YYNGEE. The CDR3 DNA follows: TGTGCCAGCAGCCCCGACAGGGACGATTCACCCCTCCACTTT. Amino acid sequence: CASSPDRDDSPLHF. Supplemented by reference TRBV9 and TRBJ1-6, the full variable domain reads DSGVTQTPKHLITATGQRVTLRCSPRSGDLSVYWYQQSLDQGLQFLIQYYNGEERAKGNILERFSAQQFPDLHSELNLSSLELGDSALYFCASSPDRDDSPLHFGNGTRLTVT.

A few counts support this clonotype. The V gene is TRBV20-1, the J gene TRBJ2-7, with D tentatively TRBD1 or TRBD2 (5 bases each). Trimming took 6 bases from V and 3 from J, leaving 15 bases between them. The CDR3 is 13 residues long. CDR1 DFQATT and CDR2 SNEGSKA come from the germline V gene (reference sequence). Here the CDR3 reads CSALGDLGYEQYF. The CDR3 region has the DNA TGCAGTGCCCTAGGGGACCTCGGCTACGAGCAGTACTTC.

This clonotype has a count of ten or more. The chain carries TRBV20-1 and TRBJ2-3, with 8 bases lining up with TRBD1. Germline V gives CDR1 DFQATT, CDR2 SNEGSKA (reference sequence). J lost 3 bases, V lost 8 bases, and 10 bases had no gene match. CDR3 length equals 14 residues. The CDR3 DNA reads as TGCAGTTACTCTGGACAGGGACGTACAGATACGCAGTATTTT. Residues: CSYSGQGRTDTQYF.

This clonotype was recorded at least ten times. The CDR3: CSVGGQTPYEQYF. CDR3 bases: TGCAGCGTGGGGGGACAGACCCCCTACGAGCAGTACTTC. V is TRBV29-1 and J is TRBJ2-7; maybe TRBD1 (7 bases). CDR3 length: 13 amino acids. V was pared by 6 bases and J by 2 bases, with 14 bases between. Per germline, CDR1 SQVTM and CDR2 ANQGSEA.

This clonotype has more than one count but fewer than ten. The rearrangement uses TRBV20-1 and TRBJ2-7; 10 bases are shared with TRBD1. Germline loops: CDR1 DFQATT, CDR2 SNEGSKA (reference sequence). The CDR3 loop spans 11 amino acids. CDR3 DNA sequence: TGCAGCTCCGGGACAGGGGTCGAGCAGTACTTC. This sequence encodes CSSGTGVEQYF.

V usage is TRBV12-3 or TRBV12-4 and J usage is TRBJ1-5; 8 bases map to TRBD1. This CDR3 comprises 16 residues. The V gene end was trimmed by 7 bases and the J gene end by 3 bases; junction bases not matched to a gene: 11. CDR3 protein: CASTSGGLRDNQPQHF. CDR3 sequence (DNA): TGTGCCAGCACATCAGGGGGCTTAAGAGACAATCAGCCCCAGCATTTT.

This clonotype was detected a few times. The V gene is TRBV7-2, the J gene TRBJ1-5; the D gene is possibly TRBD1 (6 bases). Germline V CDR1 and CDR2: SGHTA, FQGNSA. The CDR3 contains 15 residues. The V and J ends lost 10 bases and 6 bases respectively, with 22 bases between them. CDR3 DNA sequence: TGTGCCACCTCCCGGATCGGGGGCAGTGGTCAGCCCCAGCATTTT. Protein sequence: CATSRIGGSGQPQHF.

This clonotype was seen repeatedly, ten times or more. This rearrangement joins TRBV29-1 to TRBJ1-2, with 7 bases identical to TRBD1. Per the germline V gene, CDR1 is SQVTM and CDR2 is ANQGSEA. V was pared by 4 bases and J by 5 bases, with 7 bases of the junction left unmatched. The CDR3 is made up of 13 amino acids. CDR3 coding DNA: TGCAGCGTTGCCGGGCAGGGGGTATATGGCTACACCTTC. Its protein product is CSVAGQGVYGYTF.